This paragraph reports one TCR beta chain. In germline, CDR1 is SGDLS, CDR2 YYNGEE. With 1 base clipped from V and 6 bases from J, the junction kept 9 bases outside the gene matches. The CDR3 runs 15 residues. The data originate from a study of blood T cell repertoires in COVID-19. Study overall: COVID-19 samples, acute and convalescent, were from the United States, Italy and Spain. PBMCs, B-cell-depleted T cells, or T cells provided the cDNA or gDNA that made up the material.

Assay: immunoSEQ multiplex PCR; the TCRdb copy retains only in-frame clones and omits some. The sample has 60,000 to 85,000 clones, around 74% seen once. This receptor was obtained from a human donor with acute or convalescent COVID-19. The donor label of this sample is uncertain. Sequencing was done on a sample of peripheral blood. This rearrangement joins TRBV9 to TRBJ1-1; 7 bases are a match to TRBD1. CDR3 sequence reads: CASSVSQGVVAEAFF. DNA of the CDR3: TGTGCCAGCAGCGTAAGTCAGGGGGTTGTAGCTGAAGCTTTCTTT.